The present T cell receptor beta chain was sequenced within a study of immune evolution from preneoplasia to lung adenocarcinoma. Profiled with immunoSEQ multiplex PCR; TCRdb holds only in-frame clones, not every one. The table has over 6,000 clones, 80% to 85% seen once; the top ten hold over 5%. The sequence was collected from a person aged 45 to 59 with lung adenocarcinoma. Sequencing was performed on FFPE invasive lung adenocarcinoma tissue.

This chain's CDR3 is CASSLMGQANQPQHF. Here the CDR3 DNA reads TGTGCCAGCAGTTTAATGGGACAGGCGAATCAGCCCCAGCATTTT. The rearrangement uses TRBV28 and TRBJ1-5; 8 bases fit TRBD1. Trimming removed 2 bases from V and 4 bases from J; junction bases left unmatched: 4. This CDR3 spans 15 amino acids. From germline, CDR1 is MDHEN and CDR2 SYDVKM.